The clone carrying this T cell receptor beta chain was detected ten times or more. The antigen is undetermined. The V gene's germline CDR1 is SGHNT and CDR2 YYREEE (reference sequence). V was cut by 1 base and J by 7 bases, with 9 bases left in between. CDR3 length: 13 residues. This record comes from a study of cytomegalovirus exposure and HLA in healthy donors. Primers: 60 Vbeta forward and 13 Jbeta reverse. Libraries were prepared by immunoSEQ multiplex PCR; TCRdb keeps only in-frame clonotypes and omits some of them. The table has 200,000 to 250,000 clones, around 83% seen once; the top ten hold 1.4%. Study-wide results and limits: An analysis done earlier found most TCR beta V segments productive about 87% or about 30% of the time.

V and J are TRBV5-4 and TRBJ2-1; D possibly corresponds to TRBD1 (5 bases). This receptor was identified in a girl between 5 and 17 years old in good health and CMV-seronegative. Sequenced input: PBMCs. The CDR3 nucleotides are TGTGCCAGCAGCTTGCAGGGTAGGAATGAGCAGTTCTTC. Translated: CASSLQGRNEQFF.